This TCR beta chain was obtained from a study of response to subunit inactivated influenza vaccine. Regarding the study as a whole: Authors suggested each seasonal flu vaccination may recruit only limited numbers of new T cells.

Germline V CDR1 and CDR2: SNHLY, FYNNEI. With 8 bases removed from V and 9 bases from J, the gap between germline ends came to 3 bases. The CDR3 totals 8 residues. TCRdb re-called the RT-PCR reads through MiXCR, storing one row per CDR3 protein. Of more than 250,000 distinct CDR3 sequences listed, 21% were seen once; the top ten hold roughly a tenth. Of note for this clonotype: Its antigen is as yet unknown.

The sequences come from PBMCs from blood, collected less than 22 months after vaccination. V gene TRBV2 combines with J gene TRBJ2-3; no reliable D call. The source is a man in his fifties or sixties who received an inactivated influenza vaccine. The DNA of the CDR3 is TGTGCCAGCGGAACGCAGTATTTT. Translated, it gives CASGTQYF.